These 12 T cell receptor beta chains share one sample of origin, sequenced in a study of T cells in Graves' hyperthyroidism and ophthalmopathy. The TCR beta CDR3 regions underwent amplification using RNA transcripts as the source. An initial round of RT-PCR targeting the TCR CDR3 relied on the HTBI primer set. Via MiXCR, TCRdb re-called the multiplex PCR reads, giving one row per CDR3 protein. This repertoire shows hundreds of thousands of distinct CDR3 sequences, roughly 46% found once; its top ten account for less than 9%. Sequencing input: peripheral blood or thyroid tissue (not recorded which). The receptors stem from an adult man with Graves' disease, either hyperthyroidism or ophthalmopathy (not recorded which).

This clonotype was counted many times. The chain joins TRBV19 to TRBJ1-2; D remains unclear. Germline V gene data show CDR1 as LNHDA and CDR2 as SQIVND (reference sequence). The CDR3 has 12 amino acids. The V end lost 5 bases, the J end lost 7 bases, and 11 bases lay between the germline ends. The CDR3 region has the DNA TGTGCCAGTAGTTTTGGGCAGACTGGCTACACCTTC. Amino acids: CASSFGQTGYTF.

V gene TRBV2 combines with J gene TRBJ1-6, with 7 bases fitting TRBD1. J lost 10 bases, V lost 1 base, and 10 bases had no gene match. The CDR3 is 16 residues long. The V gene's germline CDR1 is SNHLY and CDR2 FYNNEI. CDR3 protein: CASSEGRQGGGSPLHF. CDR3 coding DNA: TGTGCCAGCAGTGAAGGACGACAGGGTGGTGGCTCACCCCTCCACTTT.

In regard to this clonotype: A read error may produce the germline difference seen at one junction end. CDR3 nucleotides: TGCAGCGTTCCCGGGACCGTTCCTGCCTTC. Protein product: CSVPGTVPAF. The chain uses TRBV29-1 and TRBJ1-2, with D possibly being TRBD1 (5 bases). Germline CDR1 reads SQVTM; CDR2 reads ANQGSEA. CDR3 size: 10 residues.

CDR3 DNA sequence: TGTGCCAGCAGCTTACTCAGGGACAAACTGTTTTTT. Translating it yields CASSLLRDKLFF. V and J are TRBV2 and TRBJ1-4; D is possibly TRBD1 (5 bases). CDR1 SNHLY and CDR2 FYNNEI come from the germline V gene. V was pared by 6 bases and J by 11 bases, with 13 bases between. The CDR3 is made up of 12 amino acids.

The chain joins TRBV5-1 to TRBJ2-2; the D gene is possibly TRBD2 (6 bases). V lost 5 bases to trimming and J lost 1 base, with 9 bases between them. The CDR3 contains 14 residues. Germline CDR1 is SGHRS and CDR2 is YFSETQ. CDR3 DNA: TGCGCCAGCAGTGCGACTAGGAACACCGGGGAGCTGTTTTTT. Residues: CASSATRNTGELFF.

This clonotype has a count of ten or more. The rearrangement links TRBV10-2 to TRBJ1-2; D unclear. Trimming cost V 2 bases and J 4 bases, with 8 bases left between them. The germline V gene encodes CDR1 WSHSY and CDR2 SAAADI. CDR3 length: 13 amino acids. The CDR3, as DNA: TGCGCCAGCAGTGAGGACGGGATCTATGGCTACACCTTC. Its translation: CASSEDGIYGYTF.

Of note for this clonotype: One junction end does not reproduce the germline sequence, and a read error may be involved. The CDR3 loop reads CASSYSARPEGNTIYF. The CDR3 nucleotides read TGTGCCAGCAGTTACTCGGCTCGACCTGAGGGAAACACCATATATTTT. This chain links TRBV10-3 with TRBJ1-3; D remains ambiguous. The CDR3 loop spans 16 amino acids. Germline V gene sequence: CDR1 ENHRY, CDR2 SYGVKD.

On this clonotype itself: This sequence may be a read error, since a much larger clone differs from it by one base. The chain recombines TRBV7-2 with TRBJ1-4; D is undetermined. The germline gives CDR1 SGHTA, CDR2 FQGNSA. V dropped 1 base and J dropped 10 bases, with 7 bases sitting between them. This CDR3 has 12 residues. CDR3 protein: CASSLDGVKLFF. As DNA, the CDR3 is TGTGCCAGCAGCTTAGATGGGGTAAAACTGTTTTTT.

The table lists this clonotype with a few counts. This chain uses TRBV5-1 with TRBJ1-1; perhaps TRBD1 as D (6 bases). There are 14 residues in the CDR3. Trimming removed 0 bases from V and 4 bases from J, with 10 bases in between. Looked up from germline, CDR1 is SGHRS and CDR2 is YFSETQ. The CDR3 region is CASSLAQDSTEAFF. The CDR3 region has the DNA TGCGCCAGCAGCTTGGCCCAGGACAGCACTGAAGCTTTCTTT.

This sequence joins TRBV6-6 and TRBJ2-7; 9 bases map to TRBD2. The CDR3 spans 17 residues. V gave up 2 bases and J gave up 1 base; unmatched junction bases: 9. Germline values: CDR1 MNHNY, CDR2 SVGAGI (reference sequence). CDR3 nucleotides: TGTGCCAGCAGTTACACTCAACTAGCGGGCCAATCCTACGAGCAGTACTTC. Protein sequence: CASSYTQLAGQSYEQYF.

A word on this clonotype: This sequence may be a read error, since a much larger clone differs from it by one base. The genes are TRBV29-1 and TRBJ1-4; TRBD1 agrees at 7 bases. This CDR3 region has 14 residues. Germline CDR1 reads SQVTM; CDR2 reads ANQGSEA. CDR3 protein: CSVATGRVNEKLLF. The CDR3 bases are TGCAGCGTTGCGACAGGGAGGGTTAATGAAAAACTGCTTTTT.

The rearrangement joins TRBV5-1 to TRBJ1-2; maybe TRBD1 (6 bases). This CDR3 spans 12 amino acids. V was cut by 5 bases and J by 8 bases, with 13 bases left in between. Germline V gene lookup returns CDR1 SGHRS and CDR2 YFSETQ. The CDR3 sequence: CASSMEGDGYTF. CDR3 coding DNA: TGCGCCAGCAGTATGGAGGGGGACGGCTACACCTTC.